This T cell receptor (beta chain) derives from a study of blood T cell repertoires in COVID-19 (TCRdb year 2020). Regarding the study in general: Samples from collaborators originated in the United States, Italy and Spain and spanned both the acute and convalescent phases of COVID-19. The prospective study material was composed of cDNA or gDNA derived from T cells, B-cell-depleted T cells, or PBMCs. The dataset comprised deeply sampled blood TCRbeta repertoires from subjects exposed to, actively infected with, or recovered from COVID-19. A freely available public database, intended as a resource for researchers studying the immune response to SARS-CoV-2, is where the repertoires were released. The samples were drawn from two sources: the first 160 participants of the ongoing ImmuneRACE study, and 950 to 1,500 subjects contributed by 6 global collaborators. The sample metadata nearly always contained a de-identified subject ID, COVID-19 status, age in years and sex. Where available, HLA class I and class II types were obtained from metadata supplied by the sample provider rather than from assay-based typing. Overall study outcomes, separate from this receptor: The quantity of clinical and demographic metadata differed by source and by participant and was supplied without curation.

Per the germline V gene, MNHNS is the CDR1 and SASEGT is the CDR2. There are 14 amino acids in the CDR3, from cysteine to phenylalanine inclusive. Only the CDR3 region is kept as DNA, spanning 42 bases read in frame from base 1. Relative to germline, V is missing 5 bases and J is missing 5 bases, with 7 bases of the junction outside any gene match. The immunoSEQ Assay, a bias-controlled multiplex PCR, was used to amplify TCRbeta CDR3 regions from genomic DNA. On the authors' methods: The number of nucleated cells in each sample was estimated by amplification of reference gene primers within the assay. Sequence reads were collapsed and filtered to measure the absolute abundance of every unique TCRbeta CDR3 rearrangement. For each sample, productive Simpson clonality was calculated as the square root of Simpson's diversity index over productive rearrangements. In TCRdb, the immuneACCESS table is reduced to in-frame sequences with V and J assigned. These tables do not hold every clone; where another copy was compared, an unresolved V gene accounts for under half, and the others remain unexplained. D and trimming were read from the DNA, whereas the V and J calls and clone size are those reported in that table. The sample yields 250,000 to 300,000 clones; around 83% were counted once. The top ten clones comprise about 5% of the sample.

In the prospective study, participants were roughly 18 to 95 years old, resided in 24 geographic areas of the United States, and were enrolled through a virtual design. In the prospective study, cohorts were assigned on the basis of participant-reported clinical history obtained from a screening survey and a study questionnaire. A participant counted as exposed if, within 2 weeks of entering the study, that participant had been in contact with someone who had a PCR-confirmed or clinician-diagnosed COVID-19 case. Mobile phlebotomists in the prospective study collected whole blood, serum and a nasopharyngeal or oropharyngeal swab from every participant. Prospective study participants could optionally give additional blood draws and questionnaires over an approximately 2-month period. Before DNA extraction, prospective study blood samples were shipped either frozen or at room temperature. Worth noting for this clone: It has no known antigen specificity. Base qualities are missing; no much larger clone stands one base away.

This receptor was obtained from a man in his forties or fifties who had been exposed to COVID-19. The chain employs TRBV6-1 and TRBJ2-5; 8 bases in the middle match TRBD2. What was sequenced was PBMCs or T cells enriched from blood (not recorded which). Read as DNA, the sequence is TGTGCCAGCAGTCTCGGGACTAGTTATGAGACCCAGTACTTC. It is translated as CASSLGTSYETQYF.